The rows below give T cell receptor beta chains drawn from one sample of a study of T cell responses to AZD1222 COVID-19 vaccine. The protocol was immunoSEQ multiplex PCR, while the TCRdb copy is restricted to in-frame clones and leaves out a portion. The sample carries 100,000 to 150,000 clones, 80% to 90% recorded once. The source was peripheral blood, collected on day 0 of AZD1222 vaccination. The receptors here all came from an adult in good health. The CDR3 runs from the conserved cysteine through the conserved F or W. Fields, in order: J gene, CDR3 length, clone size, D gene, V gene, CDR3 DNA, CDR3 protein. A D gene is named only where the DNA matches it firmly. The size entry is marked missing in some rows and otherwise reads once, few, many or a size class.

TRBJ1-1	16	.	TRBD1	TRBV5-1	TGCGCCAGTGGGACAGGGACCTATCAGGGGGGAACTGAAGCTTTCTTT	CASGTGTYQGGTEAFF
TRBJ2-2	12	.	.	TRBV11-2	TGTGCCAGCAGCTTGAGTACCGGGGAGCTGTTTTTT	CASSLSTGELFF
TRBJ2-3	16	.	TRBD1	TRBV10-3	TGTGCCATCAGTGCGAACAGGGGAGTGAGCACAGATACGCAGTATTTT	CAISANRGVSTDTQYF
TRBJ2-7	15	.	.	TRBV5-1	TGCGCCAGCAGCTTGGACACTGCCATCAACTACGAGCAGTACTTC	CASSLDTAINYEQYF
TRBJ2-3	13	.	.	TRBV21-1	TGTGCCAGCCCGACCCCAGCGGGAGATACGCAGTATTTT	CASPTPAGDTQYF
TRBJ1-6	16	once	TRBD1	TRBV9	TGTGCCAGCAGCGCATTGACAGGGATGGGTAATTCACCCCTCCACTTT	CASSALTGMGNSPLHF
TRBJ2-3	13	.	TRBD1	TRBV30	TGTGCCTGGGGCAGGGGGAATCCAGATACGCAGTATTTT	CAWGRGNPDTQYF
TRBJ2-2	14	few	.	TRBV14	TGTGCCAGCAGCCGAGAAGACTTCACCGGGGAGCTGTTTTTT	CASSREDFTGELFF
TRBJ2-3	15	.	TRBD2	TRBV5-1	TGCGCCAGCAGCTTGGCGCGGGGGGGCCCAGATACGCAGTATTTT	CASSLARGGPDTQYF
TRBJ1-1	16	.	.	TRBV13	TGTGCCAGCAGCTCCAGCCAGAGGCCCCGGGGAACTGAAGCTTTCTTT	CASSSSQRPRGTEAFF
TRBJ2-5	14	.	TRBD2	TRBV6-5	TGTGCCAGCTCCAGCGGGGGGGCCCTGAAGACCCAGTACTTC	CASSSGGALKTQYF
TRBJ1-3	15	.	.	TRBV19	TGTGCCAGTAGTGAAACAGGACACTCTGGAAACACCATATATTTT	CASSETGHSGNTIYF
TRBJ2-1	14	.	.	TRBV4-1	TGCGCCAGCAGCCAAGACCAGGCGAGGACATCGAAGTTCTTC	CASSQDQARTSKFF